The 18 T cell receptor beta chains listed next were all sequenced from one sample in a study of vaccination and CD4 T cells after COVID-19. The Oncomine TCR Beta short-read assay was applied to DNA of cultured CD4+ T cells. TCRdb re-called the PCR reads through MiXCR, storing one row per CDR3 protein. The table records 3,500 to 4,500 distinct CDR3 sequences, roughly 18% of them present only once. The antigens of these receptors remain unknown. Treatment described: roughly ten-day PBMC culture with coronavirus spike peptide pools or control peptides (ViraFEST assay). Sequenced: CD4+ T cells from blood, cultured in vitro. All receptors derive from a human donor who had recovered from COVID-19.

This clonotype is labeled medium-sized. J is TRBJ1-2 and V is TRBV6-5; 11 bases line up with TRBD1. Per germline, CDR1 MNHEY and CDR2 SVGAGI. V was pared by 4 bases and J by 3 bases, with 1 base of the junction left unmatched. This CDR3 is built from 14 residues. The CDR3 sequence: CASSSGQGDYGYTF. Here the CDR3 DNA reads TGTGCCAGCAGTTCGGGACAGGGGGACTATGGCTACACCTTC.

There are a few counts of this clonotype. The chain employs TRBV6-1 and TRBJ2-7; 10 bases line up with TRBD1. CDR3 length: 15 amino acids. Trimming removed 5 bases from V and 0 bases from J; junction bases left unmatched: 4. Per germline, CDR1 MNHNS and CDR2 SASEGT. DNA of the CDR3: TGTGCCAGCAGTCGACAGGGGGCCAGCTCCTACGAGCAGTACTTC. It translates to CASSRQGASSYEQYF.

The V gene is TRBV6-1, the J gene TRBJ1-1; D remains unclear. The CDR3 has 13 residues. Germline V gene sequence: CDR1 MNHNS, CDR2 SASEGT. The ends were cut back, 3 bases at V and 3 bases at J, with 8 bases in the middle. CDR3 sequence: CASSDGTYTEAFF. Written as DNA, the CDR3 is TGTGCCAGCAGTGATGGAACGTACACTGAAGCTTTCTTT.

This clonotype is classed as medium-sized (0.01 to 0.1%). The V gene is TRBV6-1, the J gene TRBJ2-5; D may correspond to TRBD1 or TRBD2 (5 bases each). V shed 5 bases and J shed 4 bases, with 14 bases lying between them. The CDR3 contains 14 residues. From germline, CDR1 is MNHNS and CDR2 SASEGT. DNA of the CDR3: TGTGCCAGCAGTCCTCGGGACGGATTAGAGACCCAGTACTTC. Protein sequence: CASSPRDGLETQYF.

This clonotype is medium-sized within its sample. The J gene is TRBJ1-2, the V gene TRBV2; 10 positions match TRBD1. V shed 6 bases and J 6 bases; nucleotides not matched to a gene: 7. The CDR3 covers 14 residues. The V gene's germline CDR1 is SNHLY and CDR2 FYNNEI. The CDR3 nucleotides read TGTGCCAGCAGCGCCGACAGGGGGCGTCATGGCTACACCTTC. Translated: CASSADRGRHGYTF.

The rearrangement uses TRBV7-8 and TRBJ2-1; 8 bases map to TRBD2. This CDR3 has 15 amino acids. Germline CDR1 is SGHVS and CDR2 is FQNEAQ. V shed 6 bases, J shed 2 bases, and the junction held 6 bases outside the gene matches. CDR3 coding DNA: TGTGCCAGCAGATCCACTAGCGGAGCCTACAATGAGCAGTTCTTC. Translation gives CASRSTSGAYNEQFF.

This clonotype appeared a few times. This sequence joins TRBV5-4 and TRBJ1-2; D not resolved. Trimming took 2 bases from V and 1 from J, leaving 15 bases between them. This CDR3 has 16 residues. In germline, CDR1 is SGHNT, CDR2 YYREEE (reference sequence). This CDR3 is CASSLIGQQINYGYTF. The CDR3 DNA is TGTGCCAGCAGCTTAATTGGCCAGCAGATTAACTATGGCTACACCTTC.

This clonotype was counted between two and nine times. The chain uses TRBV6-5 and TRBJ2-7; TRBD1 matches at 9 bases. V lost 4 bases to trimming and J lost 6 bases; unmatched junction nucleotides: 22. CDR3 size: 19 residues. Germline values: CDR1 MNHEY, CDR2 SVGAGI. CDR3 amino acids: CASSFLTAGTGRSSGEQYF. CDR3 coding DNA: TGTGCCAGCAGTTTTCTAACCGCCGGGACAGGGAGGTCGTCCGGCGAGCAGTACTTC.

This clonotype qualifies as medium-sized (0.01 to 0.1%). The junction departs from germline at one end; a sequencing error may be responsible. This rearrangement joins TRBV7-2 to TRBJ1-6, with D uncertain. The CDR3 runs 15 residues. Germline CDR1 and CDR2: SGHTA and FQGNSA. CDR3 coding DNA: TGTGCCAGCAGCCGAAGGTTCTCCTATAATTCACCTCTCCACTTT. This gives the protein CASSRRFSYNSPLHF.

The sample holds a few counts of this clonotype. The chain links TRBV7-9 to TRBJ2-7; D remains unclear. V gave up 5 bases and J gave up 4 bases, with 3 bases separating them. Germline CDR1 and CDR2: SEHNR and FQNEAQ (reference sequence). The CDR3 is 10 amino acids. In DNA form, the CDR3 reads TGTGCCAGCAGCCCATACGAGCAGTACTTC. It yields the protein CASSPYEQYF.

V gene TRBV30 combines with J gene TRBJ2-5, with 11 bases identical to TRBD2. After removal of 2 bases from V and 7 bases from J, the junction contained 12 bases not matched to a gene. The germline gives CDR1 GTSNPN, CDR2 SVGIG (reference sequence). There are 16 residues in the CDR3. In nucleotides, the CDR3 is TGTGCCTGGAGTTGGGGACTAGCGGCCTCAGGGGGGACCCAGTACTTC. Protein: CAWSWGLAASGGTQYF.

There are a few counts of this clonotype. This sequence joins TRBV20-1 and TRBJ2-1; the match to TRBD2 covers 9 bases. The CDR3 consists of 15 residues. V shed 4 bases and J 8 bases; nucleotides not matched to a gene: 12. Germline loops: CDR1 DFQATT, CDR2 SNEGSKA (reference sequence). This chain's CDR3 is CSAMGLAPFRYEQFF. In DNA, the CDR3 is TGCAGTGCTATGGGACTAGCCCCATTTCGCTATGAGCAGTTCTTC.

This clonotype was picked up a small number of times. The chain combines TRBV12-5 with TRBJ1-1; D is possibly TRBD1 (5 bases). The germline gives CDR1 LGHNT, CDR2 FRNRAP. The ends were cut back, 4 bases at V and 6 bases at J, with 15 bases in the middle. The CDR3 runs to 14 residues. CDR3 protein: CASGSRQSGPEAFF. DNA for the CDR3: TGTGCTAGTGGTTCTCGACAGTCAGGTCCTGAAGCTTTCTTT.

Relative to its sample, this clonotype is medium-sized. The chain uses TRBV19 and TRBJ1-6; the D is unclear. Per the germline V gene, CDR1 is LNHDA and CDR2 is SQIVND (reference sequence). The CDR3 sequence is 12 residues long. Trimming pared 5 bases from V and 8 bases from J, leaving 7 bases between. In DNA form, the CDR3 reads TGTGCCAGTAGTTTTCGGGATTCACCCCTCCACTTT. This codes for CASSFRDSPLHF.

V gene TRBV28 combines with J gene TRBJ2-2; 8 positions match TRBD2. The CDR3 runs to 16 residues. Germline CDR1 MDHEN, CDR2 SYDVKM. V lost 7 bases and J lost 7; bases outside the gene matches: 14. CDR3 region: CASNRETGGGGGELFF. The CDR3 DNA reads as TGTGCCAGCAACCGGGAGACCGGGGGGGGCGGCGGGGAGCTGTTTTTT.

This clonotype qualifies as medium-sized. The chain recombines TRBV10-1 with TRBJ1-5, with 7 bases lining up with TRBD1. The CDR3 has 13 residues. V shed 1 base, J shed 6 bases, and the junction held 0 bases outside the gene matches. Germline CDR1 WNHNN, CDR2 SYGVQD (reference sequence). CDR3 loop: CASSEYRGQPQHF. The CDR3, as DNA: TGCGCCAGCAGTGAGTACAGGGGTCAGCCCCAGCATTTT.

A few counts support this clonotype. The chain uses TRBV7-9 and TRBJ1-2, with D perhaps matching TRBD1 (6 bases). In germline, CDR1 is SEHNR, CDR2 FQNEAQ (reference sequence). Between the trimmed V and J ends, which lost 5 bases and 4 bases, there was a span of 14 bases. The CDR3 is 14 residues long. DNA for the CDR3: TGTGCCAGCAGCAGAGACAGGACTATCTATGGCTACACCTTC. This codes for CASSRDRTIYGYTF.

This clonotype counts as large. The chain is built from TRBV15 and TRBJ1-2, with TRBD1 matching 12 bases. V gave up 4 bases and J gave up 7 bases; unmatched junction bases: 7. This CDR3 has 15 amino acids. CDR1 and CDR2 (germline): LNHNV, YYDKDF (reference sequence). CDR3 in DNA: TGTGCCACCAGCACTCCGGGACAGGGGGCGCGTGGCTACACCTTC. Protein sequence: CATSTPGQGARGYTF.